These 32 T cell receptor beta chains were all obtained from the same sample, sequenced in a study of Ad26.COV2.S vaccination and SARS-CoV-2 variants. Treatment meaning: some 20 received Ad26.COV2.S at low or high dose, single or two shots; 5 received placebo; per-sample allocation not given. Samples analyzed were those drawn on day 63 after the first vaccine or placebo injection. Measured with immunoSEQ multiplex PCR; TCRdb has only the in-frame clones, and not every one. The table lists around 300,000 clones, 88% of them singletons. The source was peripheral blood, collected in a trial of Ad26.COV2.S vaccine versus placebo. The receptors derive from a person aged 18-65 years who received the Ad26.COV2.S COVID-19 vaccine or a placebo.

This clone was observed a single time. The chain recombines TRBV7-9 with TRBJ1-1; TRBD1 matches 8 bases. Per germline, CDR1 SEHNR and CDR2 FQNEAQ (reference sequence). The J segment lost 0 bases and the V segment lost 5 bases, leaving 20 bases of the junction unmatched. The CDR3 runs to 20 residues. CDR3 nucleotides: TGTGCCAGCAGCAACGCGAGGAAGACAGGGGTCTCGCCTCTGAACACTGAAGCTTTCTTT. Translating it yields CASSNARKTGVSPLNTEAFF.

To note about this clone: The sample carries other DNA sequences with the same CDR3. The CDR3 is CASSPAKGTEAFF. CDR3 coding DNA: TGTGCCAGCTCACCAGCCAAGGGAACTGAAGCTTTCTTT. The rearrangement links TRBV18 to TRBJ1-1, with D hard to call. Germline CDR1 KGHSH, CDR2 LQKENI. This CDR3 spans 13 amino acids. Trimming shortened V by 2 bases and J by 5 bases, and 9 bases separated the two germline ends.

This clone was counted once. CDR3 protein: CASSPSAYEQYF. DNA of the CDR3: TGTGCCAGCTCACCGAGCGCCTACGAGCAGTACTTC. The genes are TRBV18 and TRBJ2-7, with D hard to call. Trimming pared 3 bases from V and 2 bases from J, leaving 5 bases between. The CDR3 is 12 residues long. CDR1 is KGHSH and CDR2 is LQKENI in the germline V gene.

In its sample, this clone was seen once. The CDR3 DNA is TGCGCCAGCAGCCCTGGGAGGGCATCCTACAATGAGCAGTTCTTC. Translation gives CASSPGRASYNEQFF. This chain uses TRBV4-3 with TRBJ2-1; 7 nucleotides line up with TRBD2. The ends lost 4 bases at V and 1 base at J; junction bases unmatched: 4. CDR1 and CDR2 from the germline V gene are LGHNA and YSLEER. CDR3 size: 15 residues.

This clone showed up just once. The chain uses TRBV28 and TRBJ2-2; TRBD1 matches at 7 bases. Germline assignment: CDR1 MDHEN and CDR2 SYDVKM. This CDR3 has 18 amino acids. J was trimmed by 1 base and V by 4 bases; bases with no gene match: 12. The CDR3 sequence: CASSSDKTGQMNTGELFF. Here the CDR3 DNA reads TGTGCCAGCAGTTCAGACAAAACGGGACAGATGAACACCGGGGAGCTGTTTTTT.

The V and J genes are TRBV15 and TRBJ1-2; D gene ambiguous. Germline V gives CDR1 LNHNV, CDR2 YYDKDF (reference sequence). The CDR3 has 13 amino acids. Trimming removed 0 bases from V and 5 bases from J, with 7 bases in between. In DNA form, the CDR3 reads TGTGCCACCAGCAGAGATATCCAATATGGCTACACCTTC. It encodes CATSRDIQYGYTF.

The rearrangement links TRBV4-2 to TRBJ2-2; TRBD1 matches at 10 bases. The CDR3 has 18 residues. Unmatched junction bases numbered 10, after V lost 1 base and J lost 5 bases. Germline values: CDR1 LGHNA, CDR2 YNFKEQ. Here the CDR3 reads CASSQALGGTGVTGELFF. The CDR3 region has the DNA TGTGCCAGCAGCCAAGCCCTCGGGGGGACAGGGGTTACCGGGGAGCTGTTTTTT.

The chain has TRBV4-3 and TRBJ2-1, with no clear D. Trimming shortened V by 3 bases and J by 0 bases, and 9 bases separated the two germline ends. This CDR3 spans 15 amino acids. Looked up from germline, CDR1 is LGHNA and CDR2 is YSLEER. CDR3 protein: CASSQRGSSYNEQFF. The CDR3 DNA is TGCGCCAGCAGCCAGCGTGGCAGCTCCTACAATGAGCAGTTCTTC.

This clone occurred a few times. In nucleotides, the CDR3 is TGTGCCAGCAGCCAAGAAGGGGGACCCCGGGGCAATCAGCCCCAGCATTTT. This codes for CASSQEGGPRGNQPQHF. V is TRBV3-1 (or the pseudogene TRBV3-2) and J is TRBJ1-5; perhaps TRBD1 as D (6 bases). The CDR3 has 17 residues. Germline values: CDR1 LGHDT, CDR2 YNNKEL (reference sequence). The V end was cut by 0 bases, the J end by 2 bases, with 14 bases between.

The gene calls are TRBV13 and TRBJ1-2; 10 bases are a match to TRBD1. The germline V gene has CDR1 PRHDT and CDR2 FYEKMQ (reference sequence). Trimming at V came to 5 bases and at J to 2 bases, leaving 5 bases not matched to a gene. The CDR3 extends over 15 amino acids. CDR3 region: CASSARDRGNYGYTF. The CDR3 nucleotides are TGTGCCAGCAGCGCCCGGGACAGGGGAAACTATGGCTACACCTTC.

The chain has TRBV12-3 or TRBV12-4 and TRBJ2-3; D gene ambiguous. The germline V and J ends were trimmed by 3 bases and 5 bases, with 9 bases remaining between them. The CDR3 extends over 13 amino acids. This CDR3 reads CASSLQMGDTQYF. DNA for the CDR3: TGTGCCAGCAGTTTGCAGATGGGAGATACGCAGTATTTT.

This clone appeared once. V gene TRBV7-3 combines with J gene TRBJ2-1; TRBD1 matches 7 bases. CDR1 is SGHTA, CDR2 FQGTGA, per germline. Trimming at V came to 0 bases and at J to 8 bases, leaving 7 bases not matched to a gene. The CDR3 totals 15 residues. The CDR3 protein is CASSLTLGGADEQFF. CDR3 DNA: TGTGCCAGCAGCTTAACGTTAGGGGGCGCGGATGAGCAGTTCTTC. Together with reference TRBV7-3 and TRBJ2-1, the CDR3 gives the full variable domain: GAGVSQTPSNKVTEKGKYVELRCDPISGHTALYWYRQSLGQGPEFLIYFQGTGAADDSGLPNDRFFAVRPEGSVSTLKIQRTERGDSAVYLCASSLTLGGADEQFFGPGTRLTVL.

The chain recombines TRBV4-1 with TRBJ2-5; D is unresolved. V was cut by 4 bases and J by 7 bases, with 19 bases left in between. Germline lookup yields CDR1 MGHRA and CDR2 YSYEKL. The CDR3 consists of 15 residues. DNA for the CDR3: TGCGCCAGCAGCCCGGAGCTACACGGATTCGGGACCCAGTACTTC. It yields the protein CASSPELHGFGTQYF.

The chain links TRBV14 to TRBJ1-1, with D perhaps TRBD1 (6 bases). This CDR3 spans 14 amino acids. CDR1 and CDR2 (germline): SGHDN, FVKESK. The ends were cut back, 1 base at V and 8 bases at J, with 14 bases in the middle. CDR3 amino acids: CASSQGYRTGEAFF. Written as DNA, the CDR3 is TGTGCCAGCAGCCAAGGGTACCGAACAGGGGAAGCTTTCTTT.

V is TRBV6-2 or TRBV6-3 and J is TRBJ1-1; weak D call: TRBD1 (5 bases). Germline V gives CDR1 MNHEY, CDR2 SVGEGT. Deletions cut 0 bases from V and 0 bases from J, with 14 bases between. The CDR3 consists of 17 residues. The CDR3 coding sequence is TGTGCCAGCAGTTACTCGCAGGGCGGCGTGGTGAACACTGAAGCTTTCTTT. Amino acids: CASSYSQGGVVNTEAFF.

This chain links TRBV7-3 with TRBJ2-7; no definite D call. Germline CDR1 is SGHTA and CDR2 is FQGTGA. V was trimmed by 5 bases and J by 3 bases, leaving 11 bases between them. This CDR3 has 13 amino acids. The CDR3 sequence is CASSPATRYEQYF. DNA of the CDR3: TGTGCCAGCAGCCCCGCCACACGCTACGAGCAGTACTTC.

In DNA form, the CDR3 reads TGTGCCAGCAGCTTAGGACAGGGTGACTCACCCCTCCACTTT. This encodes CASSLGQGDSPLHF. V usage is TRBV7-2 and J usage is TRBJ1-6, with 7 nucleotides matching TRBD1. The germline CDR1 and CDR2 sequences are SGHTA and FQGNSA. With V trimmed by 1 base and J by 10 bases, 4 bases remained unmatched. The CDR3 is 14 residues long.

The chain combines TRBV7-2 with TRBJ2-7, with 8 bases matching TRBD1. This CDR3 spans 14 amino acids. The J segment lost 6 bases and the V segment lost 1 base, leaving 5 bases of the junction unmatched. Per germline, CDR1 SGHTA and CDR2 FQGNSA. The CDR3 sequence: CASSLGWTGLEQYF. The CDR3 region has the DNA TGTGCCAGCAGCTTAGGATGGACAGGGCTCGAGCAGTACTTC.

The CDR3 loop reads CASSQRDPYNEKLFF. In DNA form, the CDR3 reads TGCGCCAGCAGCCAGCGGGACCCTTATAATGAAAAACTGTTTTTT. V is TRBV4-3 and J is TRBJ1-4; a weak D match, TRBD1 (5 bases). V shed 3 bases and J shed 4 bases, with 12 bases lying between them. Germline-derived CDR1 and CDR2 are LGHNA and YSLEER. The CDR3 totals 15 residues.

This clone was observed once. The chain uses TRBV3-1 (or the pseudogene TRBV3-2) and TRBJ2-3; 7 bases match TRBD2. The CDR3 has 15 residues. In germline, CDR1 is LGHDT, CDR2 YNNKEL (reference sequence). Trimming took 4 bases from V and 5 from J; bases not matched to a gene: 9. CDR3 DNA sequence: TGTGCCAGCAGCCCTACGGAGCGGGGAATAGATACGCAGTATTTT. Translated, it gives CASSPTERGIDTQYF.

The chain carries TRBV5-8 and TRBJ1-5; D is perhaps TRBD1 (5 bases). The germline CDR1 and CDR2 sequences are SGHTS and YDEGEE. This CDR3 contains 14 residues. Trimming stripped 1 base from V and 7 bases from J, with 12 bases between. The CDR3 DNA reads TGTGCCAGCAGCTTGAGCGGTCAGGGACAGCCCCAGCATTTT. Translation gives CASSLSGQGQPQHF.

The chain employs TRBV6-6 and TRBJ1-6; the match to TRBD1 covers 11 bases. The V segment lost 5 bases and the J segment 12 bases; nucleotides outside the gene matches: 3. CDR3 length equals 13 residues. From germline, CDR1 is MNHNY and CDR2 SVGAGI (reference sequence). The CDR3 DNA follows: TGTGCCAGCAGTCAAGGGACAGGGGGACCCCTCCACTTT. It specifies CASSQGTGGPLHF.

This clone has a handful of counts. This chain joins TRBV4-2 and TRBJ2-5, with D unresolved. This CDR3 has 13 residues. CDR1 is LGHNA and CDR2 is YNFKEQ in the germline V gene. Trimming took off 4 bases at V and 1 base at J, with 7 bases between the two ends. Here the CDR3 DNA reads TGTGCCAGCAGCCTGGGCATCCAAGAGACCCAGTACTTC. Translated, it gives CASSLGIQETQYF.

V usage is TRBV27 and J usage is TRBJ2-3; the D gene could be TRBD1 or TRBD2 (5 bases each). The CDR3 spans 14 residues. V was cut by 4 bases and J by 9 bases, with 17 bases left in between. Germline V gene data show CDR1 as MNHEY and CDR2 as SMNVEV (reference sequence). The CDR3 is CASSSSGRVGTQYF. In DNA, the CDR3 is TGTGCCAGCAGTTCCTCAGGGCGGGTTGGGACGCAGTATTTT.

The chain employs TRBV6-2 or TRBV6-3 and TRBJ2-7, with 9 positions matching TRBD1. The CDR3 is 17 residues long. V trimming: 2 bases; J trimming: 1 base; junction bases outside the gene matches: 9. CDR1 is MNHEY and CDR2 is SVGEGT in the germline V gene. The DNA of the CDR3 is TGTGCCAGCAGTTACCCCCGGGACAGGGTCTTTTCCTACGAGCAGTACTTC. It encodes CASSYPRDRVFSYEQYF.

Only a few counts were recorded for this clone. The chain joins TRBV6-5 to TRBJ1-3; D is uncertain. Germline V CDR1 and CDR2: MNHEY, SVGAGI. With 2 bases removed from V and 4 bases from J, the gap between germline ends came to 9 bases. The CDR3 has 14 residues. The CDR3 is CASSYAAGGNTIYF. For the CDR3, the DNA is TGTGCCAGCAGTTACGCAGCTGGGGGAAACACCATATATTTT.

The V and J genes are TRBV5-4 and TRBJ2-3, with TRBD1 as a possible D gene (6 bases). V lost 4 bases and J 3 bases, leaving 12 bases between the germline ends. The CDR3 is 14 amino acids. Germline CDR1 reads SGHNT; CDR2 reads YYREEE (reference sequence). The CDR3 loop reads CASSAQGRTDTQYF. The CDR3, as DNA: TGTGCCAGCAGCGCACAGGGCCGAACAGATACGCAGTATTTT.

The gene calls are TRBV30 and TRBJ1-6, with a weak D call TRBD1 (6 bases). CDR1 and CDR2 from the germline V gene are GTSNPN and SVGIG (reference sequence). The germline V and J ends were trimmed by 5 bases and 6 bases, with 11 bases remaining between them. The CDR3 runs to 13 residues. In nucleotides, the CDR3 is TGTGCCTGGGGATCACAGGGTAATTCACCCCTCCACTTT. Residues: CAWGSQGNSPLHF.

This chain links TRBV30 with TRBJ2-7; 10 bases fit TRBD2. After removal of 0 bases from V and 4 bases from J, the junction contained 3 bases not matched to a gene. CDR1 and CDR2 from the germline V gene are GTSNPN and SVGIG (reference sequence). This CDR3 comprises 14 residues. The CDR3 nucleotides read TGTGCCTGGAGTGTGGCTAGCGGGAGTTACGAGCAGTACTTC. It translates to CAWSVASGSYEQYF.

The chain has TRBV19 and TRBJ1-2; D not certain. The V and J ends lost 8 bases and 4 bases respectively, with 8 bases between them. The CDR3 contains 11 residues. CDR1 is LNHDA and CDR2 is SQIVND in the germline V gene (reference sequence). The CDR3 nucleotides read TGTGCCAGTCGATTGGGCTATGGCTACACCTTC. Its translation: CASRLGYGYTF.

For the CDR3, the DNA is TGTGCCAGCAGACACGGCGGGACAGGGGGCACCGGGGAGCTGTTTTTT. Translated: CASRHGGTGGTGELFF. The chain recombines TRBV6-6 with TRBJ2-2, with 11 bases that match TRBD1. The germline V gene encodes CDR1 MNHNY and CDR2 SVGAGI (reference sequence). V trimming: 6 bases; J trimming: 4 bases; junction bases outside the gene matches: 7. This CDR3 is built from 16 residues.

The genes are TRBV14 and TRBJ2-7; no clear D gene. Germline V gene data show CDR1 as SGHDN and CDR2 as FVKESK. With 0 bases removed from V and 3 bases from J, the gap between germline ends came to 6 bases. The CDR3 spans 13 residues. The DNA for the CDR3 is TGTGCCAGCAGCCAAGATCAATACTACGAGCAGTACTTC. It codes for CASSQDQYYEQYF.